The TCR beta chain described here comes from a study of blood T cell repertoires in COVID-19. Overall study: T cells, B-cell-depleted T cells, or PBMCs provided the cDNA or gDNA that served as material.

Trimming at V came to 3 bases and at J to 6 bases, leaving 6 bases not matched to a gene. The V gene's germline CDR1 is MDHEN and CDR2 SYDVKM. CDR3 length: 14 residues. Profiling relied on immunoSEQ multiplex PCR, and the TCRdb table lists in-frame clones only, not all of them. The table has 390,000 or so clones, around 87% seen once. During active infection, Seattle patients enrolled and were then monitored through disease. The rearrangement uses TRBV28 and TRBJ2-3, with 7 bases matching TRBD1. The TCR was taken from a young woman with COVID-19, enrolled during active disease. Sequenced material: peripheral blood. CDR3 sequence: CASSLRRTGDTQYF. Written as DNA, the CDR3 is TGTGCCAGCAGTTTGAGACGGACAGGCGATACGCAGTATTTT.